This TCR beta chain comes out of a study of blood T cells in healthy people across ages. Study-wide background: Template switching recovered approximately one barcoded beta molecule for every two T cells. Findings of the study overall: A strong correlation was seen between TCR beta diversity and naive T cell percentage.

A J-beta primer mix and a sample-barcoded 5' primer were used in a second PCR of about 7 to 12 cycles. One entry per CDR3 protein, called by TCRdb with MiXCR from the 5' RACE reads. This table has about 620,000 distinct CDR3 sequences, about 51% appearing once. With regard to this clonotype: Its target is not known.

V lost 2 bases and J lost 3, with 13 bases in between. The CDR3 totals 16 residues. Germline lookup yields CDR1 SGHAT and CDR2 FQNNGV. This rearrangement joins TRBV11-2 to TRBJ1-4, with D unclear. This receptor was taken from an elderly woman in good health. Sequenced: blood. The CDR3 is CASSLIVGIPNEKLFF. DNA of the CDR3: TGTGCCAGCAGCTTAATAGTTGGGATACCTAATGAAAAACTGTTTTTT.